The clone carrying this T cell receptor beta chain was seen ten or more times. What it binds is not known. These data belong to a study of T cell repertoires in cytomegalovirus infection. Study in general: Indications came from public TCR beta signatures; they pointed to CMV infection and to a matching HLA type. Notes on the study in general: The ex vivo response showed dominance by HLA-C-restricted CMV-specific TCR beta clonotypes.

The germline V and J ends were trimmed by 2 bases and 0 bases, with 10 bases remaining between them. The CDR3 spans 15 residues. TCRdb recomputed calls from the reads with MiXCR, one row per CDR3 protein. The sample has more than 250,000 distinct CDR3 sequences, 20% to 30% seen once. This TCR derives from a human donor in good health (CMV status not recorded). Some clones in this sample may be carry-over from other donors' samples. Sequenced here: cultured PBMCs, sampled from culture after CMV antigen stimulation. The chain uses TRBV12-3 or TRBV12-4 and TRBJ2-5, with D possibly TRBD1 on 6 matching bases. The CDR3 nucleotides read TGTGCCAGCAGTTTATGGGACACGTACCAAGAGACCCAGTACTTC. Its translation is CASSLWDTYQETQYF.